A selection of T cell receptor beta chains follows, all from one sample in a study of T cells after yellow fever vaccination. TCRdb re-called the 5' RACE reads through MiXCR, storing one row per CDR3 protein. Of 600,000 to 750,000 distinct CDR3 sequences listed, about 12% are singletons. The specimen comprised PBMCs, sampled on the day of the yellow fever booster vaccination. These receptors originate from a man aged 25-40 years who received the YFV17D yellow fever vaccine. Each CDR3 is given with its conserved first and last residue. Fields, in order: D gene, V gene, clone size, J gene, CDR3 DNA, CDR3 protein. The D gene is left open where the match is weak. Clone size is shown for a subset of rows, as once, few, many or a class of expanded clone.

>NA|TRBV5-1|few|TRBJ2-3
TGCGCCAGCAGCTTCGTGGGCGTCACAGATACGCAGTATTTT
CASSFVGVTDTQYF
>NA|TRBV19|few|TRBJ2-1
TGTGCCAGTAGTATTTTGGCAGGGGGGGAAAATGAGCAGTTCTTC
CASSILAGGENEQFF
>NA|TRBV6-1|few|TRBJ1-2
TGTGCCAGCAGGGAACTAGGACGGAACTGGGATAACTATGGCTACACCTTC
CASRELGRNWDNYGYTF
>NA|TRBV5-1|few|TRBJ1-1
TGCGCCAGCAGCTTGAACACGGGGATTGTTACTGAAGCTTTCTTT
CASSLNTGIVTEAFF
>NA|TRBV30|few|TRBJ1-3
TGTGCCTGGAAGATGGGGCGCGGGACTGGAAACACCATATATTTT
CAWKMGRGTGNTIYF
>NA|TRBV7-2|many|TRBJ2-3
TGTGCCAGCCATTCTACAGATACGCAGTATTTT
CASHSTDTQYF
>TRBD2|TRBV20-1|once|TRBJ2-7
TGCAGTGCCGCGGGGGCGACGGGACTAGCGGGAGGTGGCGAGCAGTACTTC
CSAAGATGLAGGGEQYF
>TRBD2|TRBV5-1|few|TRBJ2-3
TGCGCCAGCAGCCCGGGACTAGCGGGCTTCACAGATACGCAGTATTTT
CASSPGLAGFTDTQYF
>NA|TRBV29-1|few|TRBJ2-1
TGCAGCGTTGAAGAAAGGTCTAGCGACCTACACAATGAGCAGTTCTTC
CSVEERSSDLHNEQFF
>NA|TRBV29-1|few|TRBJ2-3
TGCAGCGTTCGCCCGATACAGCAACCTAGCACAGATACGCAGTATTTT
CSVRPIQQPSTDTQYF
>NA|TRBV2|few|TRBJ2-2
TGTGCCATCCCGGGGGAAGCGGAGAACACCGGGGAGCTGTTTTTT
CAIPGEAENTGELFF
>TRBD2|TRBV20-1|NA|TRBJ2-7
TGCAGTGCTAGAGAACTAGCGGGAGGGACCTACGAGCAGTACTTC
CSARELAGGTYEQYF
>NA|TRBV18|few|TRBJ2-7
TGTGCCAGCTCACCACCGACTAGGGCTCATGGGTACGAGCAGTACTTC
CASSPPTRAHGYEQYF
>TRBD2|TRBV5-1|NA|TRBJ2-2
TGCGCCAGCAGCTTGGTGCTAGCGGACGGGGAGCTGTTTTTT
CASSLVLADGELFF
>NA|TRBV7-9|many|TRBJ2-1
TGTGCCAGCAGCTGGGACGGCGAGCAGTTCTTC
CASSWDGEQFF
>NA|TRBV5-1|NA|TRBJ2-1
TGCGCCAGCAGCTTGGCCGGTGGAGACATCGGGAATGAGCAGTTCTTC
CASSLAGGDIGNEQFF
>TRBD1|TRBV5-1|few|TRBJ1-1
TGCGCCAGCAGCTTGGACGGGACAGGAGTGAACACTGAAGCTTTCTTT
CASSLDGTGVNTEAFF
>NA|TRBV29-1|few|TRBJ2-7
TGCAGCGTTGCAACAGCCTACGAGCAGTACTTC
CSVATAYEQYF
>NA|TRBV14|NA|TRBJ2-1
TGTGCCAGCAGCCCTCTTACCGGGGGTTGGGGAGATGAGCAGTTCTTC
CASSPLTGGWGDEQFF
>NA|TRBV12-3/TRBV12-4|NA|TRBJ2-7
TGTGCCAGCAGTTCCACTGCTTCCTACGAGCAGTACTTC
CASSSTASYEQYF
>TRBD1|TRBV18|many|TRBJ1-5
TGTGCCAGCTCACCACCGGGACAGAGCAATCAGCCCCAGCATTTT
CASSPPGQSNQPQHF
>TRBD1|TRBV20-1|few|TRBJ2-3
TGCAGTGCTAGAGATTCAGGGGGTGGGGGAGGCACAGATACGCAGTATTTT
CSARDSGGGGGTDTQYF
>TRBD2|TRBV11-2|many|TRBJ2-3
TGTGCCAGCAGCTTGACTAGCGGACTCACAGATACGCAGTATTTT
CASSLTSGLTDTQYF
>NA|TRBV21-1|few|TRBJ2-7
TGTGCCAGCAGCAAAGTTCAGGCGATTACCTACGAGCAGTACTTC
CASSKVQAITYEQYF
>NA|TRBV10-3|many|TRBJ2-7
TGTGCCATCAGCGTAGACAGACCCTACGAGCAGTACTTC
CAISVDRPYEQYF
>NA|TRBV3-1|NA|TRBJ2-7
TGTGCCAGCAGCCCCCGCGCCCTTGGGGGCGAGCAGTACTTC
CASSPRALGGEQYF
>TRBD2|TRBV12-3/TRBV12-4|few|TRBJ2-1
TGTGCCAGCAGTCCCCGGACTAGCGGGAACAATGAGCAGTTCTTC
CASSPRTSGNNEQFF
>NA|TRBV7-9|NA|TRBJ1-4
TGTGCCAGCAGCTTACAGGGGTCTAATGAAAAACTGTTTTTT
CASSLQGSNEKLFF
>TRBD2|TRBV20-1|few|TRBJ2-3
TGCAGTGCTAGTTACGGGCGGGGGGCAGCCGAACAGCGGGACTACACAGATACGCAGTATTTT
CSASYGRGAAEQRDYTDTQYF
>NA|TRBV7-9|NA|TRBJ1-5
TGTGCCAGCAGCTTAGGGGGTTCGGTCTCAGACCAGCATTTT
CASSLGGSVSDQHF
>NA|TRBV28|few|TRBJ2-2
TGTGCCAGCAGCCATGAAGGACCCCACACCGGGGAGCTGTTTTTT
CASSHEGPHTGELFF
>NA|TRBV12-3/TRBV12-4|NA|TRBJ2-2
TGTGCCAGCAGTTTCGTCGGCGGTAGAGGGAACGCCGGGGAGCTGTTTTTT
CASSFVGGRGNAGELFF
>TRBD2|TRBV7-2|many|TRBJ2-2
TGTGCCAGCAGCGACTCTAGCGGGAGGGCCCGTGCCGGGGAGCTGTTTTTT
CASSDSSGRARAGELFF
>TRBD2|TRBV7-2|NA|TRBJ2-1
TGTGCCAGCAGCTTAGTTAGCGGGAGGGGATCCTACAATGAGCAGTTCTTC
CASSLVSGRGSYNEQFF
>NA|TRBV10-1|NA|TRBJ1-5
TGCGCCAGCAGAGATACGACAGTGATGGCAAGTAGTCAGCCCCAGCATTTT
CASRDTTVMASSQPQHF
>NA|TRBV29-1|few|TRBJ2-7
TGCAGCGTTGCTGGGGGATTCGGCAACGAGCAGTACTTC
CSVAGGFGNEQYF
>NA|TRBV28|NA|TRBJ2-2
TGCGCGTCCAGTATCGGCGGGGAGCTGTTTTTT
CASSIGGELFF
>NA|TRBV7-2|few|TRBJ2-1
TGTGCCAGCAGCACCGGACGGGAGTATCATGAGCAGTTCTTC
CASSTGREYHEQFF
>TRBD1|TRBV28|NA|TRBJ2-2
TGTGCCATCGACCTGGGACAGGGGGCAGCCGGGGAGCTGTTTTTT
CAIDLGQGAAGELFF
>TRBD2|TRBV5-1|few|TRBJ2-5
TGCGCCAGCTGCCGTGGACTAGCGGGAGATTTAGAGACCCAGTACTTC
CASCRGLAGDLETQYF
>NA|TRBV19|NA|TRBJ1-5
TGTGCCAGTAGTATAAACAGGGCTAGCAATCAGCCCCAGCATTTT
CASSINRASNQPQHF
>NA|TRBV7-2|many|TRBJ2-2
TGTGCCAGCAGCTTTACTGCGGGGGAGCTGTTTTTT
CASSFTAGELFF
>TRBD1|TRBV6-1|few|TRBJ1-5
TGTGCCAGCAGGACGACAGGGAATCAGCCCCAGCATTTT
CASRTTGNQPQHF
>TRBD2|TRBV5-6|NA|TRBJ2-1
TGTGCCAGCAGCCTCGGGACTAGCGGGAGGGCCAGGACGAATGAGCAGTTCTTC
CASSLGTSGRARTNEQFF
>NA|TRBV5-1|many|TRBJ2-5
TGCGCCAGCAGCTCGCTAGGACAGCAAGAGACCCAGTACTTC
CASSSLGQQETQYF
>TRBD1|TRBV29-1|NA|TRBJ2-5
TGCAGCGCTCACGAGGGGGCAGAGACCCAGTACTTC
CSAHEGAETQYF
>NA|TRBV5-4|few|TRBJ1-6
TGTGCCAGCAGCTCGAACAGGGTTGACTCACCCCTCCACTTT
CASSSNRVDSPLHF
>TRBD1|TRBV5-1|many|TRBJ1-2
TGCGCCAGCAGCCCAGGGGGGGGCTATGGCTACACCTTC
CASSPGGGYGYTF
>NA|TRBV11-3|NA|TRBJ1-4
TGTGCCAGCAGTGGCAGTCAGGGATTTAGTGAAAAACTGTTTTTT
CASSGSQGFSEKLFF
>NA|TRBV12-3/TRBV12-4|NA|TRBJ2-7
TGTGCCAGCAGGACCAGTTTATACTACGAGCAGTACTTC
CASRTSLYYEQYF
>NA|TRBV29-1|few|TRBJ2-3
TGCAGCGAAAAGGATGGTGCAGATACGCAGTATTTT
CSEKDGADTQYF
>NA|TRBV7-2|many|TRBJ2-5
TGTGCCAGCAGCGGACTTGTGGAGACCCAGTACTTC
CASSGLVETQYF
>TRBD2|TRBV18|NA|TRBJ2-7
TGTGCCAGCTCACTGTGGGAGCGGGAGGGCCGGGACGAGCAGTACTTC
CASSLWEREGRDEQYF
>TRBD1|TRBV29-1|NA|TRBJ1-1
TGCAGCGTTTACAGGGGGCAGGAGTACACTGAAGCTTTCTTT
CSVYRGQEYTEAFF
>NA|TRBV6-6|many|TRBJ1-1
TGTGCCATTTCTGAGGCGGAGAACACTGAAGCTTTCTTT
CAISEAENTEAFF
>TRBD2|TRBV20-1|few|TRBJ2-5
TGCAGTGCTAGAGATGGTTTCGGCCGGGAGGGGGAGACCCAGTACTTC
CSARDGFGREGETQYF
>TRBD2|TRBV3-1|few|TRBJ2-5
TGTGCCAGCAGCCAAGAGCGAGGACTAGCGGGAAGAAGTAAGGAGACCCAGTACTTC
CASSQERGLAGRSKETQYF
>NA|TRBV20-1|few|TRBJ2-1
TGCAGTGGGACCCAGAGCTCCTACAATGAGCAGTTCTTC
CSGTQSSYNEQFF
>NA|TRBV12-3/TRBV12-4|few|TRBJ2-1
TGTGCCAGCAGTTTTGACGGGGGTGGCCAGTTCTTC
CASSFDGGGQFF
>TRBD2|TRBV5-4|few|TRBJ2-2
TGTGCCAGCAGCCTACGGACTAGCGGGTTCACCGGGGAGCTGTTTTTT
CASSLRTSGFTGELFF